This TCR beta chain was identified during a study of memory CD4+ T cells and cytomegalovirus serostatus. About the research overall: Healthy Belgian adult donors included about nine CMV-positive and some 23 CMV-negative people.

Single viable CD3+CD4+CD8-CD45RO+ cells were sorted as the memory CD4+ T cells. Positive selection with CD4 microbeads enriched total CD4+ T cells. Broader study findings: Each of 65 to 70 CMV-associated TCRbeta sequences occurred in one to five individuals.

A remark on this clone: What it binds is unknown.

The data were produced by immunoSEQ multiplex PCR, yet TCRdb's version contains in-frame clones alone and is incomplete. The sample has roughly 45,000 clones, about 73% seen once. Sequenced: memory CD4+ T cells from blood. The receptor was derived from an adult in good health and CMV-seronegative.

CDR3 sequence reads: CASSARLAGETQYF. The DNA for the CDR3 is TGTGCCAGTAGTGCCCGACTAGCCGGGGAGACCCAGTACTTC. The chain carries TRBV19 and TRBJ2-5, with TRBD2 matching over 7 bases. Germline CDR1 and CDR2: LNHDA and SQIVND (reference sequence). This CDR3 contains 14 residues. The ends lost 5 bases at V and 5 bases at J; junction bases unmatched: 8.